The source of this T cell receptor (beta chain) is a study of beta chain features in type 1 diabetes. For the study at large: Patients looked much like healthy donors when it came to age, gender and cell yields. Researchers looked at about 110 million sorted cells across all samples. Study-wide points: It was not settled here whether HLA type affects TCRB rearrangement. Fewer insertions but more deletions were seen at VDJ junctions in type 1 diabetes patients.

As for this clone: Antigen unknown.

Expressed TCRB transcripts were sequenced because the entire RNA isolate underwent reverse transcription. Produced via immunoSEQ multiplex PCR; TCRdb's table is partial and in-frame only. The sample has about 470,000 clones, 30% seen once. Per the germline V gene, CDR1 is LGHNA and CDR2 is YSLEER. The CDR3 is 21 residues long. The V and J ends lost 0 bases and 4 bases respectively, with 29 bases between them. The specimen sequenced was naive CD4+ T cells from blood. The clonotype was recovered from a man aged 18 to 29 in good health. This chain links TRBV4-3 with TRBJ2-3, with D possibly being TRBD2 (6 bases). CDR3 sequence (DNA): TGCGCCAGCAGCCAAGATCCGTTGGGGACTTATCCCGATCCAAAGGCAGATACGCAGTATTTT. It yields the protein CASSQDPLGTYPDPKADTQYF.